What follows is one T cell receptor (beta chain) and its context. This record belongs to a study of blood T cell repertoires in COVID-19. The method was immunoSEQ multiplex PCR; TCRdb's version includes in-frame clones alone and lacks a portion of them. The sample includes 250,000 to 300,000 clones, roughly nine tenths of them seen just once. CDR3 length equals 14 residues. Germline values: CDR1 SGHDT, CDR2 YYEEEE. V was cut by 1 base and J by 4 bases, with 11 bases left in between. Cohort allocation depended upon clinical history that participants reported. Input material: PBMCs or T cells enriched from blood (not recorded which). The gene calls are TRBV5-6 and TRBJ1-2; possible D gene TRBD1, 5 bases. This receptor was identified in a human donor in a cohort exposed to, infected with or recovered from COVID-19 (not recorded which). The donor label of this sample is uncertain. This CDR3 reads CASSLTTATYGYTF. The CDR3 bases are TGTGCCAGCAGCTTGACGACAGCCACCTATGGCTACACCTTC.